This T cell receptor (beta chain) was retrieved from a study of cytomegalovirus exposure and HLA in healthy donors. With 60 Vbeta and 13 Jbeta primers, the PCR was carried out. Using immunoSEQ multiplex PCR, the repertoire was profiled, and TCRdb retains in-frame clones only, with some absent. The sample lists 130,000 to 150,000 clones, over 75% seen once, with around 2% in the top ten. The CDR3 has 14 amino acids. V lost 5 bases and J lost 5; bases outside the gene matches: 4. Per germline, CDR1 WNHNN and CDR2 SYGVQD (reference sequence). Study results and caveats: Earlier analysis looked at TCR beta V segments, and most were productive about 90% or about 30% of the time.

Of note for this clone: What it binds is unknown.

The sample comprised PBMCs. The chain is built from TRBV10-1 and TRBJ2-1, with 9 positions matching TRBD1. The sequence came from a man aged 25-40 years in good health and CMV-seronegative. The CDR3: CASSTGTGNNEQFF. The CDR3 DNA sequence: TGCGCCAGCAGTACCGGGACAGGGAACAATGAGCAGTTCTTC.